A selection of T cell receptor beta chains follows, all from one sample in a study of T cell responses to AZD1222 COVID-19 vaccine. Profiling relied on immunoSEQ multiplex PCR, and the TCRdb table lists in-frame clones only, not all of them. The table has about 160,000 clones, around 93% seen once; the top ten hold 1.5% to 2%. Sequenced here: peripheral blood, sampled on day 0 of AZD1222 vaccination. The receptor source for this set is an adult in good health. Each CDR3 is given with its conserved first and last residue. D genes are given only for firm matches. A clone size is listed for some rows: how often the clone was seen (once, few, many), or a class if it is expanded.

size | D | J | V | DNA | CDR3
- | - | TRBJ1-3 | TRBV7-2 | TGTGCCGTTGACAGCTCAACTGGAAACACCATATATTTT | CAVDSSTGNTIYF
- | - | TRBJ1-4 | TRBV9 | TGTGCCAGCAGCGTAGGAGTTTCAACTAATGAAAAACTGTTTTTT | CASSVGVSTNEKLFF
once | TRBD1 | TRBJ2-7 | TRBV7-9 | TGTGCCAGCGCCGGGACAGGGTTGGATGAGCAGTACTTC | CASAGTGLDEQYF
- | - | TRBJ2-5 | TRBV6-2/TRBV6-3 | TGTGCCAGCAGTCTGGCGGGAGAGACCCAGTACTTC | CASSLAGETQYF
- | TRBD1 | TRBJ2-7 | TRBV5-1 | TGCGCCAGCAGCTTGGAGGGACAGGGGTACGAGCAGTACTTC | CASSLEGQGYEQYF
- | TRBD2 | TRBJ2-3 | TRBV7-2 | TGTGCCAGCAGCTTTACTAGCGGGAGCACAGATACGCAGTATTTT | CASSFTSGSTDTQYF
- | - | TRBJ1-3 | TRBV9 | TGTGCCAGCAGCTCACCTCAAACCGGAAACACCATATATTTT | CASSSPQTGNTIYF
- | - | TRBJ2-1 | TRBV20-1 | TGCAGTGCTAAACGAGACAATGAGCAGTTCTTC | CSAKRDNEQFF
- | TRBD1 | TRBJ1-2 | TRBV5-1 | TGCGCCAGCAGCCCCGGGACAGCACGCGGCTATGGCTACACCTTC | CASSPGTARGYGYTF
- | - | TRBJ1-1 | TRBV27 | TGTGCCAGCAGACCCTCAGGGCCAACTGAAGCTTTCTTT | CASRPSGPTEAFF
once | - | TRBJ1-2 | TRBV19 | TGTGCCAGCACGCACGATACAGGGCGAGGTGGCTACACCTTC | CASTHDTGRGGYTF
- | - | TRBJ2-7 | TRBV6-2/TRBV6-3 | TGTGCCAGCAGTTACAGCCAGGGGCTGAACGAGCAGTACTTC | CASSYSQGLNEQYF
- | TRBD1 | TRBJ1-4 | TRBV15 | TGTGCCACCAGCCGAACGTTAGACAGGGCTGAAAAACTGTTTTTT | CATSRTLDRAEKLFF
once | TRBD2 | TRBJ2-2 | TRBV7-9 | TGTGCCAGCAGCTTAGATCTCCCTAGCGGGAGTATCGGGGAGCTGTTTTTT | CASSLDLPSGSIGELFF
- | - | TRBJ1-1 | TRBV5-1 | TGCGCCAGCAGCTTGAGGAGTTCCACTGAAGCTTTCTTT | CASSLRSSTEAFF
- | - | TRBJ2-5 | TRBV3-1/TRBV3-2 | TGTGCCAGCAGCCAAGTACAGGGAGGTAAGACCCAGTACTTC | CASSQVQGGKTQYF
once | - | TRBJ2-7 | TRBV5-4 | TGTGCCAGCAGCTCCCCGAGCTCCTACGAGCAGTACTTC | CASSSPSSYEQYF
- | TRBD1 | TRBJ1-1 | TRBV10-2 | TGCGCCAGTGACACAGGGGGACCGAACACTGAAGCTTTCTTT | CASDTGGPNTEAFF
- | TRBD1 | TRBJ1-5 | TRBV28 | TGTGCCAGCAATGGGGGAGTCGGGACAGGGTACAATCAGCCCCAGCATTTT | CASNGGVGTGYNQPQHF
- | - | TRBJ1-2 | TRBV9 | TGTGCCAGCAGCAATCGAGCCTATGGCTACACCTTC | CASSNRAYGYTF
- | TRBD1 | TRBJ1-2 | TRBV6-2/TRBV6-3 | TGTGCCAGCAGCTTCGGACAGGGGGTCCGCTATGGCTACACCTTC | CASSFGQGVRYGYTF
- | - | TRBJ2-7 | TRBV18 | TGTGCCAGCTCACCACCATCGGCAGGGGCCCACGAGCAGTACTTC | CASSPPSAGAHEQYF
- | - | TRBJ2-1 | TRBV2 | TGTGCCAGCTCGAGGGGCCCAAATGAGCAGTTCTTC | CASSRGPNEQFF
- | - | TRBJ1-2 | TRBV28 | TGTGCCAGCAGTTTAATCGGGGAGGGCCCTATCGACGGCTACACCTTC | CASSLIGEGPIDGYTF
- | TRBD2 | TRBJ2-1 | TRBV19 | TGTGCCAGTAGTCCAGGACTAGGTAGGACGAGTGAGCAGTTCTTC | CASSPGLGRTSEQFF
- | - | TRBJ1-1 | TRBV19 | TGTGCCAGTAGCCGCCTTTTGGAGGATGAAGCTTTCTTT | CASSRLLEDEAFF
- | - | TRBJ1-6 | TRBV28 | TGTGCCAGCAGAGGGACCGCTTCACCCCTCCACTTT | CASRGTASPLHF
- | - | TRBJ2-3 | TRBV5-4 | TGTGCCAGCAGCTTGGACTCCGGGGGCACAGATACGCAGTATTTT | CASSLDSGGTDTQYF
- | TRBD1 | TRBJ1-3 | TRBV5-1 | TGCGCCAGCAGCCCCGGGACAGCTGGAAACACCATATATTTT | CASSPGTAGNTIYF
- | - | TRBJ2-5 | TRBV2 | TGTGCCAGCACCTCTGAGCGTGTAGGCACGGGGACCCAGTACTTC | CASTSERVGTGTQYF
- | - | TRBJ1-1 | TRBV13 | TGTGCCAGCAGACATAGGAACACTGAAGCTTTCTTT | CASRHRNTEAFF
- | TRBD1 | TRBJ2-7 | TRBV24-1 | TGTGCCACCAGTGGGCAGGGGGCGGACGAGCAGTACTTC | CATSGQGADEQYF
once | - | TRBJ2-7 | TRBV6-6 | TGTGCCAGCAGCCGGGATGGCCCCAGCGAGCAGTACTTC | CASSRDGPSEQYF
- | - | TRBJ1-2 | TRBV6-5 | TGTGCCAGCAGACAGGGTGGCTATGGCTACACCTTC | CASRQGGYGYTF
- | - | TRBJ1-1 | TRBV6-1 | TGTGCCAGCAGTGAAGCGCCCCCCGGGGGCACTGAAGCTTTCTTT | CASSEAPPGGTEAFF
- | - | TRBJ1-2 | TRBV28 | TGTGCCAGCAGTTTATTGCAGGGAACCCACCTTAGCGACTATGGCTACACCTTC | CASSLLQGTHLSDYGYTF
- | - | TRBJ1-3 | TRBV5-6 | TGTGCCAGCAGTCCCGGGAACTCAAACACCATATATTTT | CASSPGNSNTIYF
- | TRBD2 | TRBJ2-1 | TRBV2 | TGTGCCAGCAGCGAGTTCGCAGGGAGGCTAGCGGGGAGCTCCTACAATGAGCAGTTCTTC | CASSEFAGRLAGSSYNEQFF
- | - | TRBJ2-1 | TRBV3-1/TRBV3-2 | TGTGCCAGCAGCCAAGATCAAGGAACGGGGGCCTCCTACAATGAGCAGTTCTTC | CASSQDQGTGASYNEQFF
- | - | TRBJ2-2 | TRBV27 | TGTGCCAGCAGGATTAGTGGCACCGGGGAGCTGTTTTTT | CASRISGTGELFF
- | - | TRBJ1-5 | TRBV6-5 | TGTGCCAGCAAGGCCGGGGGCCGCAATCAGCCCCAGCATTTT | CASKAGGRNQPQHF
- | - | TRBJ2-7 | TRBV10-1 | TGCGCCAGCAGTGAGTCACCTCAGGGCGAGCAGTACTTC | CASSESPQGEQYF
- | TRBD1 | TRBJ1-1 | TRBV6-2/TRBV6-3 | TGTGCCAGCAGCTGGGCAGGGGGGGACACTGAAGCTTTCTTT | CASSWAGGDTEAFF
- | TRBD2 | TRBJ2-3 | TRBV19 | TGTGCCAGTAGTGCTTGGGGTTGGACTAGCGGGGAAAGTAGCACAGATACGCAGTATTTT | CASSAWGWTSGESSTDTQYF
- | - | TRBJ1-4 | TRBV7-2 | TGTGCCAGCAGCTTAGGTGGAGGGGATGAAAAACTGTTTTTT | CASSLGGGDEKLFF
- | TRBD1 | TRBJ2-2 | TRBV24-1 | TGTGCCACCAGTGACCGACAGGGGGGAGGCACCGGGGAGCTGTTTTTT | CATSDRQGGGTGELFF
- | TRBD1 | TRBJ1-1 | TRBV19 | TGTGCCAGTAGGACAGGGATGAACACTGAAGCTTTCTTT | CASRTGMNTEAFF
- | - | TRBJ2-1 | TRBV7-6 | TGTGCCAGCAGCTTAATAGTTAGGGCTGAGCAGTTCTTC | CASSLIVRAEQFF
few | - | TRBJ1-1 | TRBV11-3 | TGTGCCAGCAGCTTAGGGCCTTTGAACACTGAAGCTTTCTTT | CASSLGPLNTEAFF
once | - | TRBJ1-5 | TRBV11-3 | TGTGCCAGCAGCTTGCAACAGGGAAGGGTGAGTCAGCCCCAGCATTTT | CASSLQQGRVSQPQHF
- | - | TRBJ2-5 | TRBV29-1 | TGCAGCGTGGACATTAGCGTCCAAGAGACCCAGTACTTC | CSVDISVQETQYF
- | - | TRBJ2-1 | TRBV6-6 | TGTGCCAGCACCCGCACCAATGAGCAGTTCTTC | CASTRTNEQFF
- | - | TRBJ1-4 | TRBV6-5 | TGTGCCAGCAGTTATAGTTTATCTGAAAAACTGTTTTTT | CASSYSLSEKLFF